These 28 T cell receptor beta chains share one sample of origin, sequenced in a study of OX40 agonist ivuxolimab in advanced cancers. The method was immunoSEQ multiplex PCR; TCRdb's version includes in-frame clones alone and lacks a portion of them. Here the sample spans about 25,000 clones, 80% to 90% being singletons. The sample in question was CD4+ or CD8+ T cells sorted from blood, obtained in a trial of the OX40 agonist ivuxolimab. Receptors were obtained from an adult with an advanced solid tumor such as melanoma, head and neck, liver or kidney cancer.

The chain is built from TRBV28 and TRBJ2-7; 11 nucleotides agree with TRBD1. This CDR3 comprises 13 residues. CDR1 is MDHEN, CDR2 SYDVKM, per germline. The junction had 1 base not matched to a gene; V was cut back by 3 bases and J by 6 bases. The DNA of the CDR3 is TGTGCCAGCAGTTTGGGGACAGGGGGCGAGCAGTACTTC. Its translation: CASSLGTGGEQYF.

Turning to this clone: The junction shows a germline mismatch at one end, possibly a read error. This rearrangement joins TRBV7-7 to TRBJ2-2; unclear D gene. Germline V lookup: CDR1 SSHAT, CDR2 FNYEAQ (reference sequence). The CDR3 runs to 12 residues. The CDR3 loop is CASSFYGGELFF. For the CDR3, the DNA is TGTGCTAGCAGCTTCTATGGCGGGGAGCTGTTTTTT.

The CDR3 spells CASSYQGGTDTQYF. CDR3 bases: TGTGCCAGCAGTTATCAGGGAGGCACAGATACGCAGTATTTT. The chain combines TRBV6-5 with TRBJ2-3; D is tentatively TRBD1 or TRBD2 (5 bases each). Germline V CDR1 and CDR2: MNHEY, SVGAGI. Deletions cut 3 bases from V and 1 base from J, with 8 bases between. The CDR3 extends over 14 amino acids.

The chain couples TRBV19 to TRBJ2-1; 9 bases are a match to TRBD2. Germline CDR1 LNHDA, CDR2 SQIVND (reference sequence). The V gene end was trimmed by 3 bases and the J gene end by 6 bases; junction bases not matched to a gene: 6. CDR3 length: 15 residues. The CDR3 bases are TGTGCCAGTAGTATTCTAAGCGGGGGGCTCAATGAGCAGTTCTTC. Residues: CASSILSGGLNEQFF. Full variable domain (outside the CDR3, taken from reference TRBV19 and TRBJ2-1): DGGITQSPKYLFRKEGQNVTLSCEQNLNHDAMYWYRQDPGQGLRLIYYSQIVNDFQKGDIAEGYSVSREKKESFPLTVTSAQKNPTAFYLCASSILSGGLNEQFFGPGTRLTVL.

The rearrangement joins TRBV29-1 to TRBJ1-6; 7 nucleotides line up with TRBD1. Germline assignment: CDR1 SQVTM and CDR2 ANQGSEA. V was clipped by 7 bases and J by 11 bases; unmatched bases: 14. This CDR3 has 14 residues. The CDR3 nucleotides read TGCAGCGCTTCGGGACAGCGGGCCTTTGCACCCCTCCACTTT. Its protein is CSASGQRAFAPLHF.

In nucleotides, the CDR3 is TGTGCCAGCAGCGCAAGCGGGAGCTCCTACAATGAGCAGTTCTTC. It specifies CASSASGSSYNEQFF. The chain couples TRBV6-1 to TRBJ2-1; 8 bases line up with TRBD2. V lost 6 bases to trimming and J lost 0 bases; unmatched junction nucleotides: 4. CDR1 and CDR2 (germline): MNHNS, SASEGT. The length of the CDR3 is 15 residues.

The J gene is TRBJ2-7, the V gene TRBV4-1, with D perhaps assigned TRBD1 or TRBD2 (5 bases each). Trimming left V 1 base short and J 6 bases short, with 13 bases between. The germline V gene encodes CDR1 MGHRA and CDR2 YSYEKL. CDR3 length equals 14 residues. CDR3 loop: CASSQAGALGEQYF. Here the CDR3 DNA reads TGCGCCAGCAGCCAAGCCGGGGCGCTGGGCGAGCAGTACTTC.

The rearrangement joins TRBV11-2 to TRBJ1-1, with TRBD1 matching 11 bases. V shed 3 bases and J 0 bases; nucleotides not matched to a gene: 3. This CDR3 has 16 residues. Germline values: CDR1 SGHAT, CDR2 FQNNGV. CDR3 sequence: CASSFGQGAVNTEAFF. DNA for the CDR3: TGTGCCAGCAGCTTCGGACAGGGGGCGGTGAACACTGAAGCTTTCTTT.

The chain employs TRBV4-2 and TRBJ2-7, with 8 nucleotides matching TRBD2. After removal of 2 bases from V and 7 bases from J, the junction contained 7 bases not matched to a gene. The CDR3 contains 14 residues. CDR1 and CDR2 from the germline V gene are LGHNA and YNFKEQ. CDR3 sequence: CASSQIQREWEQYF. CDR3 DNA sequence: TGTGCCAGCAGCCAAATCCAGCGGGAGTGGGAGCAGTACTTC.

Comment on this clone: The sample contains more than one DNA sequence encoding this CDR3. V usage is TRBV19 and J usage is TRBJ1-5, with D possibly being TRBD1 (6 bases). The length of the CDR3 is 13 residues. V dropped 8 bases and J dropped 2 bases, with 10 bases sitting between them. The germline V gene encodes CDR1 LNHDA and CDR2 SQIVND (reference sequence). CDR3 region: CASSNRGNQPQHF. The CDR3 DNA is TGTGCCAGTTCGAACAGGGGCAATCAGCCCCAGCATTTT.

CDR3 nucleotide sequence: TGTGCCAGTAGTATGACTAGCGGGACTTACAATGAGCAGTTCTTC. Translating it yields CASSMTSGTYNEQFF. J is TRBJ2-1 and V is TRBV19, with TRBD2 identical over 11 bases. CDR1 is LNHDA and CDR2 is SQIVND in the germline V gene (reference sequence). The V gene end was trimmed by 3 bases and the J gene end by 4 bases; junction bases not matched to a gene: 2. This CDR3 comprises 15 residues.

The chain is built from TRBV27 and TRBJ1-3, with TRBD1 matching over 8 bases. Germline V gene sequence: CDR1 MNHEY, CDR2 SMNVEV (reference sequence). CDR3 length equals 15 residues. J lost 0 bases, V lost 6 bases, and 4 bases had no gene match. This chain's CDR3 is CASRETGASGNTIYF. The CDR3 nucleotides read TGTGCCAGCAGGGAGACAGGGGCCTCTGGAAACACCATATATTTT.

This chain links TRBV7-9 with TRBJ2-5; D is unclear. In germline, CDR1 is SEHNR, CDR2 FQNEAQ (reference sequence). V gave up 3 bases and J gave up 5 bases, with 10 bases separating them. The CDR3 is 13 amino acids. The CDR3 sequence is CASSFESLETQYF. The CDR3 nucleotides are TGTGCCAGCAGCTTCGAGTCTTTGGAGACCCAGTACTTC.

A remark on this clone: The same CDR3 arises from other DNA sequences in this sample as well. This chain uses TRBV27 with TRBJ2-7; 8 positions match TRBD2. The CDR3 has 14 residues. Losses at the gene ends were 4 bases for V and 3 bases for J; bases not matched to a gene: 5. The germline gives CDR1 MNHEY, CDR2 SMNVEV (reference sequence). The CDR3 loop reads CASSYGGGGYEQYF. The CDR3 DNA reads as TGTGCCAGCAGTTACGGGGGGGGAGGCTACGAGCAGTACTTC.

The chain has TRBV6-4 and TRBJ2-7; 8 bases are a match to TRBD2. Germline lookup yields CDR1 MRHNA and CDR2 SNTAGT. The length of the CDR3 is 15 residues. V lost 6 bases to trimming and J lost 2 bases; unmatched junction nucleotides: 9. The CDR3 DNA sequence: TGTGCCAGCAGCCCCAGGGCGGGAGGACCCTACGAGCAGTACTTC. Translation: CASSPRAGGPYEQYF.

The chain is built from TRBV12-5 and TRBJ1-6; D unclear. Trimming removed 5 bases at V and 7 bases at J, with 3 bases between. Germline V gene sequence: CDR1 LGHNT, CDR2 FRNRAP. The CDR3 is 11 residues long. The CDR3 loop reads CASGPNSPLHF. CDR3 sequence (DNA): TGTGCTAGTGGTCCAAATTCACCCCTCCACTTT. Combining the CDR3 with reference TRBV12-5 and TRBJ1-6 gives the whole variable domain DARVTQTPRHKVTEMGQEVTMRCQPILGHNTVFWYRQTMMQGLELLAYFRNRAPLDDSGMPKDRFSAEMPDATLATLKIQPSEPRDSAVYFCASGPNSPLHFGNGTRLTVT.

The chain links TRBV29-1 to TRBJ2-1; 7 nucleotides agree with TRBD1. Trimming cost V 7 bases and J 1 base; bases outside gene matches: 7. Germline assignment: CDR1 SQVTM and CDR2 ANQGSEA. The CDR3 sequence is 14 residues long. In DNA form, the CDR3 reads TGCAGCGCAGACGACAGGGCTTCCTACAATGAGCAGTTCTTC. Translating gives CSADDRASYNEQFF.

This clone was counted only a few times. This chain links TRBV7-8 with TRBJ2-1; 7 bases match TRBD1. V dropped 0 bases and J dropped 8; count of bases not matched to a gene: 10. Germline CDR1 and CDR2: SGHVS and FQNEAQ. CDR3 length: 16 amino acids. The CDR3 loop reads CASSLAPSGQLHEQFF. DNA of the CDR3: TGTGCCAGCAGCTTAGCCCCGTCGGGACAGCTTCATGAGCAGTTCTTC.

The rearrangement joins TRBV5-4 to TRBJ2-7, with a weak D call TRBD1 (5 bases). The length of the CDR3 is 16 residues. The germline CDR1 and CDR2 sequences are SGHNT and YYREEE (reference sequence). V dropped 3 bases and J dropped 3 bases, with 19 bases sitting between them. The CDR3 bases are TGTGCCAGCAGCTCTTCCACCTACAGGTCGCACTACGAGCAGTACTTC. It encodes CASSSSTYRSHYEQYF.

The gene calls are TRBV5-6 and TRBJ2-5, with D perhaps TRBD2 (5 bases). The germline V and J ends were trimmed by 0 bases and 6 bases, with 9 bases remaining between them. Germline CDR1 is SGHDT and CDR2 is YYEEEE. This CDR3 region has 13 residues. CDR3 region: CASSLDGDQTQYF. Written as DNA, the CDR3 is TGTGCCAGCAGCTTGGACGGGGATCAGACCCAGTACTTC.

This clone was seen just once. The rearrangement links TRBV27 to TRBJ2-3; the D call may be TRBD1 or TRBD2 (5 bases each). Trimming took off 5 bases at V and 6 bases at J, with 18 bases between the two ends. The CDR3 covers 15 residues. Germline loops: CDR1 MNHEY, CDR2 SMNVEV (reference sequence). This CDR3 reads CASSPSGTLRDTQYF. As DNA, the CDR3 is TGTGCCAGCAGTCCCTCCGGGACCCTGCGGGATACGCAGTATTTT.

The chain couples TRBV4-2 to TRBJ2-7, with D tentatively TRBD1 (5 bases). The V and J ends lost 0 bases and 7 bases respectively, with 16 bases between them. There are 15 residues in the CDR3. The germline V gene has CDR1 LGHNA and CDR2 YNFKEQ. This chain's CDR3 is CASSQDLDTVGEQYF. CDR3 coding DNA: TGTGCCAGCAGCCAAGACCTGGACACGGTGGGAGAGCAGTACTTC.

The genes are TRBV6-5 and TRBJ2-2; TRBD1 matches 8 bases. This CDR3 has 13 amino acids. Per the germline V gene, CDR1 is MNHEY and CDR2 is SVGAGI. Trimming cost V 7 bases and J 6 bases; bases outside gene matches: 4. Written as DNA, the CDR3 is TGTGCCAGCACCCCAGGGGGCCCCGGGGAGCTGTTTTTT. Translating gives CASTPGGPGELFF.

This rearrangement joins TRBV28 to TRBJ1-1, with 7 nucleotides matching TRBD1. The CDR3 consists of 13 residues. Trimming took 2 bases from V and 8 from J; bases not matched to a gene: 5. Germline V gives CDR1 MDHEN, CDR2 SYDVKM. The DNA of the CDR3 is TGTGCCAGCAGTTTACTACAGGGGCAGGAAGCTTTCTTT. It specifies CASSLLQGQEAFF.

The chain employs TRBV13 and TRBJ2-7, with 7 bases matching TRBD1. Germline CDR1 PRHDT, CDR2 FYEKMQ (reference sequence). The CDR3 extends over 13 amino acids. V was clipped by 5 bases and J by 4 bases; unmatched bases: 5. The CDR3 region has the DNA TGTGCCAGCAGCGCCACGGGACAGTACGAGCAGTACTTC. Protein sequence: CASSATGQYEQYF. Looking up the rest from reference TRBV13 and TRBJ2-7 gives the full variable domain: AAGVIQSPRHLIKEKRETATLKCYPIPRHDTVYWYQQGPGQDPQFLISFYEKMQSDKGSIPDRFSAQQFSDYHSELNMSSLELGDSALYFCASSATGQYEQYFGPGTRLTVT.

This clone was seen a handful of times. The V and J genes are TRBV19 and TRBJ1-3, with unresolved D. Germline assignment: CDR1 LNHDA and CDR2 SQIVND (reference sequence). V lost 9 bases to trimming and J lost 8 bases, with 32 bases between them. This CDR3 has 18 residues. The CDR3 sequence is CASGRWTDMLPLEYTIYF. The DNA of the CDR3 is TGTGCCAGCGGCCGTTGGACGGATATGCTACCTCTGGAATACACCATATATTTT. Full variable domain (outside the CDR3, taken from reference TRBV19 and TRBJ1-3): DGGITQSPKYLFRKEGQNVTLSCEQNLNHDAMYWYRQDPGQGLRLIYYSQIVNDFQKGDIAEGYSVSREKKESFPLTVTSAQKNPTAFYLCASGRWTDMLPLEYTIYFGEGSWLTVV.

The gene calls are TRBV7-9 and TRBJ2-1; 11 bases map to TRBD2. The germline gives CDR1 SEHNR, CDR2 FQNEAQ (reference sequence). V shed 5 bases and J 7 bases; nucleotides not matched to a gene: 13. The CDR3 extends over 17 amino acids. The CDR3 bases are TGTGCCAGCAGCCCGAGACTAGCGGGGTTCGAGGCGAATGAGCAGTTCTTC. This codes for CASSPRLAGFEANEQFF.

The chain employs TRBV28 and TRBJ2-7; D uncertain. The CDR3 has 13 residues. Trimming cost V 3 bases and J 6 bases, with 12 bases left between them. CDR1 is MDHEN, CDR2 SYDVKM, per germline. CDR3 loop: CASSLSRDREQYF. As DNA, the CDR3 is TGTGCCAGCAGTTTGTCGCGCGACCGCGAGCAGTACTTC. The whole variable domain, remainder taken from reference TRBV28 and TRBJ2-7, is DVKVTQSSRYLVKRTGEKVFLECVQDMDHENMFWYRQDPGLGLRLIYFSYDVKMKEKGDIPEGYSVSREKKERFSLILESASTNQTSMYLCASSLSRDREQYFGPGTRLTVT.